The 30 T cell receptor beta chains below were found in one sample sequenced in a study of blood T cell repertoires in COVID-19. Data came from immunoSEQ multiplex PCR; TCRdb stores just in-frame clones and leaves some out. The sample consists of some 98,000 clones, approximately 80% of them appearing once. The sample was peripheral blood. The origin of the receptors is a man between 65 and 85 years old with active or convalescent COVID-19.

The gene calls are TRBV5-4 and TRBJ1-2; no clear D gene. This CDR3 region has 14 residues. From germline, CDR1 is SGHNT and CDR2 YYREEE (reference sequence). Trimming stripped 9 bases from V and 2 bases from J, with 17 bases between. CDR3 bases: TGTGCCATGACGTCCTTGGGCGAAAACTATGGCTACACCTTC. This encodes CAMTSLGENYGYTF.

The chain has TRBV12-3 or TRBV12-4 and TRBJ1-2; D uncertain. Trimming pared 5 bases from V and 8 bases from J, leaving 12 bases between. This CDR3 is 12 amino acids long. The CDR3 region is CASSTSLRGYTF. The CDR3 nucleotides read TGTGCCAGCAGTACATCCTTGCGGGGCTACACCTTC.

The rearrangement uses TRBV7-8 and TRBJ1-5, with D maybe TRBD1 (6 bases). Germline V CDR1 and CDR2: SGHVS, FQNEAQ. The V end was cut by 5 bases, the J end by 0 bases, with 11 bases between. This CDR3 has 15 amino acids. Here the CDR3 DNA reads TGTGCCAGCAGCCCAGGGACACCTAGCAATCAGCCCCAGCATTTT. Translating it yields CASSPGTPSNQPQHF.

CDR3 region: CASSPPMRLGSYEQYF. As DNA, the CDR3 is TGTGCCAGCAGCCCCCCCATGAGACTCGGCTCCTACGAGCAGTACTTC. The chain couples TRBV7-8 to TRBJ2-7; no clear D. The CDR3 length is 16 residues. Germline assignment: CDR1 SGHVS and CDR2 FQNEAQ. Between the trimmed V and J ends, which lost 5 bases and 0 bases, there was a span of 17 bases.

This chain uses TRBV4-1 with TRBJ1-5; 8 bases are shared with TRBD1. Trimming removed 4 bases from V and 6 bases from J; junction bases left unmatched: 11. The germline gives CDR1 MGHRA, CDR2 YSYEKL. The length of the CDR3 is 16 residues. CDR3 in amino acids: CASSPGRTGGVQPQHF. In nucleotides, the CDR3 is TGCGCCAGCAGCCCGGGCCGTACAGGGGGAGTTCAGCCCCAGCATTTT.

The V call is TRBV9, the J call TRBJ2-1; possibly TRBD1 for D (6 bases). Trimming cost V 2 bases and J 5 bases, with 11 bases left between them. This CDR3 comprises 14 residues. CDR1 and CDR2 from the germline V gene are SGDLS and YYNGEE. The DNA of the CDR3 is TGTGCCAGCAGCGTCAACAGGGTTAACAATGAGCAGTTCTTC. Protein product: CASSVNRVNNEQFF. The full variable domain, its missing parts supplied by reference TRBV9 and TRBJ2-1, is DSGVTQTPKHLITATGQRVTLRCSPRSGDLSVYWYQQSLDQGLQFLIQYYNGEERAKGNILERFSAQQFPDLHSELNLSSLELGDSALYFCASSVNRVNNEQFFGPGTRLTVL.

The sample holds a few counts of this clone. The rearrangement joins TRBV5-1 to TRBJ2-6; D is unresolved. This CDR3 has 16 amino acids. V lost 0 bases, J lost 0 bases, and 7 bases lay in between. The germline gives CDR1 SGHRS, CDR2 YFSETQ. The CDR3, as DNA: TGCGCCAGCAGCTTGGCGCTAAACTCTGGGGCCAACGTCCTGACTTTC. Its protein is CASSLALNSGANVLTF.

The CDR3 DNA follows: TGTGCCAGCAGCTGGGGACTAGCGGGCGAGCAGTACTTC. Its protein is CASSWGLAGEQYF. This sequence joins TRBV11-2 and TRBJ2-7; 12 bases align to TRBD2. This CDR3 comprises 13 residues. CDR1 is SGHAT, CDR2 FQNNGV, per germline. Trimming cost V 4 bases and J 6 bases; bases outside gene matches: 1.

The chain recombines TRBV7-2 with TRBJ1-1; D is perhaps TRBD1 (5 bases). Germline loops: CDR1 SGHTA, CDR2 FQGNSA. The CDR3 has 13 amino acids. V was cut by 3 bases and J by 3 bases, with 8 bases left in between. CDR3 sequence reads: CASSFGGDTEAFF. The CDR3, as DNA: TGTGCCAGCAGCTTCGGGGGGGACACTGAAGCTTTCTTT.

The genes are TRBV5-6 and TRBJ1-2, with D unresolved. CDR3 length: 12 amino acids. Trimming shortened V by 2 bases and J by 8 bases, and 10 bases separated the two germline ends. Germline V lookup: CDR1 SGHDT, CDR2 YYEEEE. The CDR3 spells CASSFTREGYTF. CDR3 DNA: TGTGCCAGCAGCTTCACCCGAGAAGGCTACACCTTC. The entire variable domain, with the rest obtained from reference TRBV5-6 and TRBJ1-2, is as follows: DAGVTQSPTHLIKTRGQQVTLRCSPKSGHDTVSWYQQALGQGPQFIFQYYEEEERQRGNFPDRFSGHQFPNYSSELNVNALLLGDSALYLCASSFTREGYTFGSGTRLTVV.

A single count supports this clone. This chain links TRBV20-1 with TRBJ2-7, with 12 bases matching TRBD2. V lost 3 bases to trimming and J lost 6 bases; unmatched junction nucleotides: 12. The CDR3 is 16 amino acids. Germline V gene data show CDR1 as DFQATT and CDR2 as SNEGSKA (reference sequence). The chain's CDR3 is CSASLRLAGAGGEQYF. The CDR3 nucleotides are TGCAGTGCTAGTCTTCGACTAGCGGGGGCGGGAGGCGAGCAGTACTTC.

The genes are TRBV30 and TRBJ1-1, with 12 bases aligning to TRBD1. Germline V gene data show CDR1 as GTSNPN and CDR2 as SVGIG (reference sequence). Unmatched junction bases numbered 3, after V lost 3 bases and J lost 1 base. The CDR3 sequence is 15 residues long. The CDR3 loop reads CAWSWDRGPNTEAFF. In DNA form, the CDR3 reads TGTGCCTGGAGCTGGGACAGGGGGCCGAACACTGAAGCTTTCTTT.

This clone has more than one count but fewer than ten. This rearrangement joins TRBV11-2 to TRBJ1-3; D perhaps matches TRBD1 (5 bases). Germline lookup yields CDR1 SGHAT and CDR2 FQNNGV. V gave up 11 bases and J gave up 0 bases, with 14 bases separating them. The CDR3 runs to 14 residues. In DNA form, the CDR3 reads TGTGCCGAAGGGCCGGGGGGCTCTGGAAACACCATATATTTT. Residues: CAEGPGGSGNTIYF.

V is TRBV12-3 or TRBV12-4 and J is TRBJ1-1; no clear D. This CDR3 is 13 amino acids long. V was cut by 5 bases and J by 4 bases, with 11 bases left in between. The CDR3 DNA is TGTGCCAGCAGTCGTCACTCCGGCACTGAAGCTTTCTTT. Its translation is CASSRHSGTEAFF.

This CDR3 is CASSSRTQGGSTEAFF. As DNA, the CDR3 is TGCGCCAGCAGCTCCCGGACACAGGGAGGGAGCACTGAAGCTTTCTTT. V is TRBV5-1 and J is TRBJ1-1, with D perhaps matching TRBD1 (6 bases). Trimming took 3 bases from V and 4 from J, leaving 19 bases between them. This CDR3 region has 16 residues. Germline V gene lookup returns CDR1 SGHRS and CDR2 YFSETQ.

The V call is TRBV9, the J call TRBJ2-2, with 7 bases identical to TRBD2. Germline V gene sequence: CDR1 SGDLS, CDR2 YYNGEE. The CDR3 extends over 14 amino acids. J was trimmed by 4 bases and V by 4 bases; bases with no gene match: 4. CDR3: CASSITSVTGELFF. DNA for the CDR3: TGTGCCAGCAGCATTACTAGCGTCACCGGGGAGCTGTTTTTT.

The chain uses TRBV11-2 and TRBJ2-7, with 8 bases identical to TRBD2. V shed 0 bases, J shed 7 bases, and the junction held 8 bases outside the gene matches. Per the germline V gene, CDR1 is SGHAT and CDR2 is FQNNGV. CDR3 size: 15 residues. The CDR3 nucleotides read TGTGCCAGCAGCTTAGATGCGGGGGGCGGCGTGGAGCAGTACTTC. Its translation: CASSLDAGGGVEQYF.

V and J are TRBV5-3 and TRBJ2-1, with D possibly matching TRBD2 (5 bases). TRBV5-3 is identified as an open reading frame with a role that is uncertain. Trimming took 4 bases from V and 5 from J, leaving 19 bases between them. This CDR3 is 16 amino acids long. Here the CDR3 DNA reads TGTGCCAGAAGCCGGGGTGACTTGACGTTACACAATGAGCAGTTCTTC. It codes for CARSRGDLTLHNEQFF.

V gene TRBV2 combines with J gene TRBJ2-7; 7 positions match TRBD1. Germline trimming cut 8 bases from V and 4 bases from J; bases unmatched to any gene: 8. The germline V gene encodes CDR1 SNHLY and CDR2 FYNNEI. The CDR3 totals 13 residues. The CDR3 DNA follows: TGTGCCAGCGAATCTGACAGGGCTTACGAGCAGTACTTC. It translates to CASESDRAYEQYF.

This clone has only one observation. The chain uses TRBV7-6 and TRBJ2-5, with D perhaps matching TRBD2 (6 bases). CDR3 length: 14 residues. Germline CDR1 is SGHVS and CDR2 is FNYEAQ. V lost 2 bases and J lost 4, with 11 bases in between. CDR3 in DNA: TGTGCCAGCAGCTTACTCAGTAGCGGAGAGACCCAGTACTTC. Protein sequence: CASSLLSSGETQYF.

The chain's CDR3 is CASSLAGHVQETQYF. The DNA for the CDR3 is TGTGCCAGCAGCTTAGCCGGACACGTCCAAGAGACCCAGTACTTC. This rearrangement joins TRBV11-2 to TRBJ2-5; tentative D call: TRBD1 (5 bases). In germline, CDR1 is SGHAT, CDR2 FQNNGV. Trimming stripped 1 base from V and 1 base from J, with 10 bases between. The length of the CDR3 is 15 residues.

The chain has TRBV2 and TRBJ2-3, with TRBD2 matching 11 bases. CDR3 length: 15 amino acids. Germline V gene sequence: CDR1 SNHLY, CDR2 FYNNEI. The V and J ends lost 6 bases and 5 bases, in that order; junction bases with no gene match: 7. The CDR3 bases are TGTGCCAGCAGGGAACTAGCGGGGGTAGTAGATACGCAGTATTTT. Translation: CASRELAGVVDTQYF.

V is TRBV7-2 and J is TRBJ2-2; D ambiguous. Trimming took off 7 bases at V and 6 bases at J, with 12 bases between the two ends. CDR3 length: 13 residues. Germline V gives CDR1 SGHTA, CDR2 FQGNSA. The CDR3 loop reads CASTYGPAGELFF. The CDR3 DNA follows: TGTGCCAGCACTTATGGTCCGGCCGGGGAGCTGTTTTTT.

The rearrangement joins TRBV6-5 to TRBJ1-6, with 8 nucleotides matching TRBD1. With V trimmed by 6 bases and J by 5 bases, 3 bases remained unmatched. This CDR3 is 14 amino acids long. Per germline, CDR1 MNHEY and CDR2 SVGAGI. CDR3 amino acids: CASSRGRHNSPLHF. In nucleotides, the CDR3 is TGTGCCAGCAGCAGGGGGCGGCATAATTCACCCCTCCACTTT.

This clone was observed a single time. The chain links TRBV11-2 to TRBJ1-6; the D gene is possibly TRBD1 (5 bases). The CDR3 length is 14 residues. Between the trimmed V and J ends, which lost 2 bases and 8 bases, there was a span of 10 bases. Germline-derived CDR1 and CDR2 are SGHAT and FQNNGV. This CDR3 is CASSLYPRDSPLHF. CDR3 in DNA: TGTGCCAGCAGCTTATACCCCAGGGATTCACCCCTCCACTTT.

J is TRBJ1-4 and V is TRBV25-1, with TRBD1 matching over 9 bases. In germline, CDR1 is MGHDK, CDR2 SYGVNS. The trim removed 6 bases at V and 8 bases at J, leaving 7 bases unmatched. The CDR3 spans 14 residues. The CDR3 DNA is TGTGCCAGCAGGTCGACAGGGGGTAGGGAAAAACTGTTTTTT. Its protein is CASRSTGGREKLFF.

CDR3 protein: CASRWGDRASYEQYF. CDR3 bases: TGCGCCAGCCGATGGGGGGACCGAGCTTCCTACGAGCAGTACTTC. The rearrangement uses TRBV5-1 and TRBJ2-7; D might be TRBD2 (6 bases). Germline V gene sequence: CDR1 SGHRS, CDR2 YFSETQ. CDR3 length: 15 residues. The V gene lost 7 bases and the J gene lost 1 base, with 18 bases spanning the gap.

This chain uses TRBV30 with TRBJ1-1; D unclear. Germline assignment: CDR1 GTSNPN and CDR2 SVGIG (reference sequence). Trimming shortened V by 1 base and J by 7 bases, and 13 bases separated the two germline ends. CDR3 length equals 13 residues. CDR3 bases: TGTGCCTGGAGTGGCCGGTCCTTCGTTGAAGCTTTCTTT. It codes for CAWSGRSFVEAFF.

This rearrangement joins TRBV19 to TRBJ2-7, with TRBD1 identical over 7 bases. The V segment lost 5 bases and the J segment 9 bases; nucleotides outside the gene matches: 7. Germline V gives CDR1 LNHDA, CDR2 SQIVND (reference sequence). The CDR3 has 12 residues. In DNA, the CDR3 is TGTGCCAGTAGTCTACGACAGGGCGGGCAGTACTTC. Translated, it gives CASSLRQGGQYF.

This clone was seen a few times. The rearrangement joins TRBV19 to TRBJ2-3; D possibly corresponds to TRBD1 (6 bases). Trimming stripped 9 bases from V and 3 bases from J, with 10 bases between. Germline assignment: CDR1 LNHDA and CDR2 SQIVND (reference sequence). There are 12 residues in the CDR3. The CDR3 nucleotides are TGTGCCAGCCGGACAGTTACAGATACGCAGTATTTT. This encodes CASRTVTDTQYF.